This TCR beta chain was retrieved from a study of metastatic and nonmetastatic thyroid tumors. Overall study: Samples came from malignant and benign thyroid patients, and repertoires were compared across blood and tumor or nodule tissue. General study results and limits: Relative to benign nodules, malignant thyroid tumors were reportedly characterized by significantly elevated TCR beta diversity in blood and tumor.

Original processing notes: The distant-metastasis classifier for papillary thyroid cancer was built from CDR3 differences across clinicopathological groups. TCRdb reprocessed the PCR reads using MiXCR. The V and J calls and clone size are TCRdb's, not the authors'. The data show fewer than 7,000 clones, less than 20% seen once. This clone is medium-sized in the sample. What it recognizes is unknown. This CDR3 comprises 11 residues. Deletions cut 3 bases from V and 4 bases from J, with 3 bases between. The V gene's germline CDR1 is SGHNT and CDR2 YENEEA. Thyroid surgery was preceded by no treatment in any patient.

The origin of this receptor is a female donor with papillary thyroid cancer or a benign thyroid nodule (not recorded which). Some clones in this sample may be carry-over from other donors' samples. This chain links TRBV11-3 with TRBJ1-1; the D is unclear. Material: adjacent normal tissue. The CDR3 nucleotides read TGTGCCAGCAGCTTTGGCACTGAAGCTTTCTTT. This translates into CASSFGTEAFF.